This is a list of T cell receptor beta chains from one sample in a study of T cell responses to AZD1222 COVID-19 vaccine. The data were produced by immunoSEQ multiplex PCR, yet TCRdb's version contains in-frame clones alone and is incomplete. The repertoire holds fewer than 200,000 clones, around nine tenths seen once, with under 2% in the top ten. Material: peripheral blood, obtained on day 0 of AZD1222 vaccination. The source is an adult in good health. The CDR3 runs from the conserved cysteine through the conserved F or W. The order of the fields is D gene, clone size, CDR3 length, J gene, V gene, CDR3 protein, CDR3 DNA. A D gene is named only where the DNA matches it firmly. Part of the rows lack a size; the others show once, few, many or a class for expanded clones.

d_gene: TRBD2; abundance: once; len: 15; j_gene: TRBJ2-1; v_gene: TRBV4-2; CDR3aa: CASSQRSSGENEQFF; CDR3nt: TGTGCCAGCAGCCAACGGTCTAGCGGAGAGAATGAGCAGTTCTTC
d_gene: NA; abundance: NA; len: 14; j_gene: TRBJ1-5; v_gene: TRBV2; CDR3aa: CASSLGQGSQPQHF; CDR3nt: TGTGCCAGCAGTCTAGGGCAGGGAAGTCAGCCCCAGCATTTT
d_gene: NA; abundance: NA; len: 14; j_gene: TRBJ1-1; v_gene: TRBV5-1; CDR3aa: CASSPGRDGTEAFF; CDR3nt: TGCGCCAGCAGTCCCGGTCGTGATGGCACTGAAGCTTTCTTT
d_gene: TRBD1; abundance: NA; len: 13; j_gene: TRBJ2-4; v_gene: TRBV28; CDR3aa: CASLTGGKNIQYF; CDR3nt: TGTGCCAGCCTAACAGGGGGCAAAAACATTCAGTACTTC
d_gene: TRBD1; abundance: NA; len: 15; j_gene: TRBJ2-2; v_gene: TRBV7-3; CDR3aa: CASSLGQRNTGELFF; CDR3nt: TGTGCCAGCAGCCTGGGACAGAGGAACACCGGGGAGCTGTTTTTT
d_gene: NA; abundance: NA; len: 15; j_gene: TRBJ1-5; v_gene: TRBV5-1; CDR3aa: CASSLEGLPNQPQHF; CDR3nt: TGCGCCAGCAGCTTGGAGGGACTGCCCAATCAGCCCCAGCATTTT
d_gene: TRBD1; abundance: NA; len: 16; j_gene: TRBJ2-7; v_gene: TRBV6-2/TRBV6-3; CDR3aa: CASSFASGTVSYEQYF; CDR3nt: TGTGCCAGCAGTTTCGCATCTGGGACAGTCTCCTACGAGCAGTACTTC
d_gene: TRBD2; abundance: NA; len: 19; j_gene: TRBJ2-3; v_gene: TRBV4-3; CDR3aa: CASSQDRARSGRAPDTQYF; CDR3nt: TGCGCCAGCAGCCAAGATCGGGCACGTAGCGGGAGGGCCCCAGATACGCAGTATTTT
d_gene: TRBD2; abundance: NA; len: 18; j_gene: TRBJ2-1; v_gene: TRBV5-8; CDR3aa: CASSFRTSGTSSYNEQFF; CDR3nt: TGTGCCAGCAGCTTCAGGACTAGCGGAACCAGCTCCTACAATGAGCAGTTCTTC
d_gene: NA; abundance: NA; len: 15; j_gene: TRBJ2-3; v_gene: TRBV5-5; CDR3aa: CASSLGDQGWDTQYF; CDR3nt: TGTGCCAGCAGCTTAGGGGACCAGGGTTGGGATACGCAGTATTTT
d_gene: NA; abundance: NA; len: 14; j_gene: TRBJ1-6; v_gene: TRBV25-1; CDR3aa: CATKGGASNSPLHF; CDR3nt: TGTGCCACCAAAGGGGGGGCGAGTAATTCACCCCTCCACTTT
d_gene: NA; abundance: once; len: 15; j_gene: TRBJ2-3; v_gene: TRBV30; CDR3aa: CAWRRSASGTDTQYF; CDR3nt: TGTGCCTGGAGAAGATCAGCGTCTGGCACAGATACGCAGTATTTT
d_gene: TRBD1; abundance: few; len: 19; j_gene: TRBJ1-6; v_gene: TRBV28; CDR3aa: CASSSPAKTGNSYNSPLHF; CDR3nt: TGTGCCAGCAGTTCGCCCGCCAAGACAGGGAACTCCTATAATTCACCCCTCCACTTT
d_gene: TRBD1; abundance: NA; len: 16; j_gene: TRBJ1-1; v_gene: TRBV7-2; CDR3aa: CASSLIGTGTNTEAFF; CDR3nt: TGTGCCAGCAGCTTAATTGGGACAGGTACGAACACTGAAGCTTTCTTT
d_gene: NA; abundance: NA; len: 15; j_gene: TRBJ1-5; v_gene: TRBV6-2/TRBV6-3; CDR3aa: CASSPDRRLNQPQHF; CDR3nt: TGTGCCAGCAGCCCAGACAGAAGGCTCAATCAGCCCCAGCATTTT
d_gene: TRBD2; abundance: NA; len: 14; j_gene: TRBJ2-3; v_gene: TRBV29-1; CDR3aa: CSVRRTSGENTQYF; CDR3nt: TGCAGCGTTCGGAGGACTAGCGGGGAGAATACGCAGTATTTT
d_gene: NA; abundance: NA; len: 14; j_gene: TRBJ1-3; v_gene: TRBV29-1; CDR3aa: CSVIGRGPGNTIYF; CDR3nt: TGCAGCGTCATCGGCCGGGGGCCTGGAAACACCATATATTTT
d_gene: TRBD1; abundance: NA; len: 13; j_gene: TRBJ1-1; v_gene: TRBV6-5; CDR3aa: CASSGQGGPEAFF; CDR3nt: TGTGCCAGCAGCGGACAGGGGGGACCTGAAGCTTTCTTT
d_gene: TRBD2; abundance: NA; len: 14; j_gene: TRBJ2-3; v_gene: TRBV5-1; CDR3aa: CATRLAGNTDTQYF; CDR3nt: TGCGCCACTCGACTAGCGGGGAACACAGATACGCAGTATTTT
d_gene: TRBD1; abundance: few; len: 16; j_gene: TRBJ1-2; v_gene: TRBV6-5; CDR3aa: CASSYFRTGGHYGYTF; CDR3nt: TGTGCCAGCAGTTACTTCCGGACAGGGGGACACTATGGCTACACCTTC
d_gene: TRBD1; abundance: NA; len: 15; j_gene: TRBJ2-7; v_gene: TRBV11-2; CDR3aa: CASSLDGQVTKEQYF; CDR3nt: TGTGCCAGCAGCTTGGATGGACAGGTTACTAAGGAGCAGTACTTC
d_gene: NA; abundance: NA; len: 17; j_gene: TRBJ1-3; v_gene: TRBV2; CDR3aa: CASGQFIVDDSGNTIYF; CDR3nt: TGTGCCAGCGGGCAGTTCATTGTTGATGACTCTGGAAACACCATATATTTT
d_gene: NA; abundance: NA; len: 16; j_gene: TRBJ2-1; v_gene: TRBV6-1; CDR3aa: CASSDRVVGGYNEQFF; CDR3nt: TGTGCCAGCAGTGATCGGGTGGTTGGGGGCTACAATGAGCAGTTCTTC
d_gene: NA; abundance: NA; len: 12; j_gene: TRBJ1-2; v_gene: TRBV2; CDR3aa: CASRGDDYGYTF; CDR3nt: TGTGCCAGCAGAGGGGATGACTATGGCTACACCTTC
d_gene: TRBD2; abundance: NA; len: 15; j_gene: TRBJ2-1; v_gene: TRBV7-3; CDR3aa: CASSFSGRGANEQFF; CDR3nt: TGTGCCAGCAGCTTTAGCGGGAGAGGGGCGAATGAGCAGTTCTTC
d_gene: TRBD1; abundance: NA; len: 15; j_gene: TRBJ1-6; v_gene: TRBV7-9; CDR3aa: CASSLGAGGHSPLHF; CDR3nt: TGTGCCAGCAGCTTAGGGGCAGGGGGACATTCACCCCTCCACTTT
d_gene: TRBD1; abundance: NA; len: 14; j_gene: TRBJ1-1; v_gene: TRBV5-1; CDR3aa: CASSVTGGGGEAFF; CDR3nt: TGCGCCAGCAGCGTTACAGGGGGCGGGGGTGAAGCTTTCTTT
d_gene: NA; abundance: NA; len: 14; j_gene: TRBJ1-2; v_gene: TRBV7-2; CDR3aa: CASSLGTRDYGYTF; CDR3nt: TGTGCCAGCAGCTTAGGGACGCGGGACTATGGCTACACCTTC
d_gene: TRBD2; abundance: NA; len: 15; j_gene: TRBJ2-3; v_gene: TRBV9; CDR3aa: CASSSTSAITDTQYF; CDR3nt: TGTGCCAGCAGCTCGACTAGCGCAATCACAGATACGCAGTATTTT
d_gene: NA; abundance: NA; len: 14; j_gene: TRBJ1-1; v_gene: TRBV5-1; CDR3aa: CASSLRGGALLAFF; CDR3nt: TGCGCCAGCAGCCTACGGGGTGGGGCCCTGCTAGCTTTCTTT
d_gene: NA; abundance: NA; len: 15; j_gene: TRBJ2-4; v_gene: TRBV6-2/TRBV6-3; CDR3aa: CASNPQGGAKNIQYF; CDR3nt: TGTGCCAGCAACCCTCAGGGGGGCGCCAAAAACATTCAGTACTTC
d_gene: NA; abundance: NA; len: 12; j_gene: TRBJ1-1; v_gene: TRBV7-9; CDR3aa: CASSSDHTEAFF; CDR3nt: TGTGCCAGCAGCTCAGACCACACTGAAGCTTTCTTT
d_gene: TRBD1; abundance: NA; len: 13; j_gene: TRBJ2-3; v_gene: TRBV4-1; CDR3aa: CASSQQGVDTQYF; CDR3nt: TGCGCCAGCAGCCAGCAGGGGGTAGATACGCAGTATTTT
d_gene: NA; abundance: NA; len: 12; j_gene: TRBJ2-7; v_gene: TRBV11-2; CDR3aa: CASSPAWAEQYF; CDR3nt: TGTGCCAGCAGCCCCGCTTGGGCAGAGCAGTACTTC
d_gene: TRBD1; abundance: NA; len: 15; j_gene: TRBJ2-3; v_gene: TRBV29-1; CDR3aa: CSVHFPRDSIDTQYF; CDR3nt: TGCAGCGTTCACTTCCCCAGGGACAGTATAGATACGCAGTATTTT
d_gene: TRBD1; abundance: NA; len: 15; j_gene: TRBJ2-7; v_gene: TRBV14; CDR3aa: CASSPLGTGEYEQYF; CDR3nt: TGTGCCAGCAGCCCCCTAGGGACAGGGGAATACGAGCAGTACTTC
d_gene: NA; abundance: NA; len: 14; j_gene: TRBJ1-5; v_gene: TRBV28; CDR3aa: CASNLGQPHQPQHF; CDR3nt: TGTGCCAGCAACTTGGGGCAGCCACATCAGCCCCAGCATTTT
d_gene: NA; abundance: NA; len: 11; j_gene: TRBJ2-3; v_gene: TRBV16; CDR3aa: CASSQLGTQYF; CDR3nt: TGTGCCAGCAGCCAATTGGGTACGCAGTATTTT
d_gene: NA; abundance: NA; len: 13; j_gene: TRBJ1-1; v_gene: TRBV28; CDR3aa: CATRDLTTNRAFF; CDR3nt: TGTGCCACCCGGGATCTTACGACGAATAGGGCTTTCTTT
d_gene: NA; abundance: NA; len: 13; j_gene: TRBJ2-1; v_gene: TRBV10-3; CDR3aa: CAIRRRELDEQFF; CDR3nt: TGTGCCATCAGAAGACGGGAGTTGGATGAGCAGTTCTTC
d_gene: NA; abundance: NA; len: 14; j_gene: TRBJ1-2; v_gene: TRBV6-5; CDR3aa: CASTLQGPNYGYTF; CDR3nt: TGTGCCAGCACCCTACAGGGACCTAACTATGGCTACACCTTC
d_gene: TRBD2; abundance: NA; len: 15; j_gene: TRBJ2-5; v_gene: TRBV7-7; CDR3aa: CASSSGLGFQETQYF; CDR3nt: TGTGCCAGCAGCTCGGGACTAGGGTTCCAAGAGACCCAGTACTTC
d_gene: NA; abundance: NA; len: 12; j_gene: TRBJ1-5; v_gene: TRBV6-5; CDR3aa: CASGRLNQPQHF; CDR3nt: TGTGCCAGCGGACGGCTTAATCAGCCCCAGCATTTT
d_gene: NA; abundance: NA; len: 16; j_gene: TRBJ2-2; v_gene: TRBV28; CDR3aa: CASTPPLRKNTGELFF; CDR3nt: TGTGCCAGCACCCCCCCTTTGCGGAAGAACACCGGGGAGCTGTTTTTT
d_gene: NA; abundance: NA; len: 14; j_gene: TRBJ2-7; v_gene: TRBV2; CDR3aa: CASITTGLSYEQYF; CDR3nt: TGTGCCAGCATCACAACAGGTCTCTCCTACGAGCAGTACTTC
d_gene: NA; abundance: NA; len: 13; j_gene: TRBJ1-1; v_gene: TRBV5-4; CDR3aa: CASSSVGYTEAFF; CDR3nt: TGTGCCAGCAGCTCCGTCGGGTACACTGAAGCTTTCTTT